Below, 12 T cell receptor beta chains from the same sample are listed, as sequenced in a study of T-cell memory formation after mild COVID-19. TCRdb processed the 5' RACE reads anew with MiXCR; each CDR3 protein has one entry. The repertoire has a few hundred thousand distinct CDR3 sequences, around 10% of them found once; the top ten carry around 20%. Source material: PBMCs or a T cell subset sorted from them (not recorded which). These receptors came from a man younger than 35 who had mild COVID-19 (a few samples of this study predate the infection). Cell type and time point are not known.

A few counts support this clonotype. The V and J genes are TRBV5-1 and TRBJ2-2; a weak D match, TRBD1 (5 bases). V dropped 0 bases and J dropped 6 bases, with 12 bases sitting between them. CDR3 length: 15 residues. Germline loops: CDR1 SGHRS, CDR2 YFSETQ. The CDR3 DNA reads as TGCGCCAGCAGCTTGGCTGCAGGGTTTGCCGGGGAGCTGTTTTTT. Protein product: CASSLAAGFAGELFF.

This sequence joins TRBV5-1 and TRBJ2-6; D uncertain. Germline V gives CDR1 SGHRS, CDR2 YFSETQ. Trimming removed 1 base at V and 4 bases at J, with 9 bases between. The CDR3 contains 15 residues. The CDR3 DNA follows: TGCGCCAGCAGCTTGCGCAGTATCGGGGCCAACGTCCTGACTTTC. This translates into CASSLRSIGANVLTF.

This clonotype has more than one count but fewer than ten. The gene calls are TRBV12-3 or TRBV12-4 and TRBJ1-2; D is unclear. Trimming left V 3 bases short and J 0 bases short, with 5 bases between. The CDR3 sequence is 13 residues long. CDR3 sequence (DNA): TGTGCCAGCAGTTTTAAGTCTAACTATGGCTACACCTTC. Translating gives CASSFKSNYGYTF.

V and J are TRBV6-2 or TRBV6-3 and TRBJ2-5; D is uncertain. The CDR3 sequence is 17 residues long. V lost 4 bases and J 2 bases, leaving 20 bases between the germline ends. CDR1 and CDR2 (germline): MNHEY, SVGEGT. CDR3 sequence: CASSFNPRSAAQETQYF. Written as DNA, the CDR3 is TGTGCCAGCAGTTTCAATCCCCGATCCGCGGCACAAGAGACCCAGTACTTC.

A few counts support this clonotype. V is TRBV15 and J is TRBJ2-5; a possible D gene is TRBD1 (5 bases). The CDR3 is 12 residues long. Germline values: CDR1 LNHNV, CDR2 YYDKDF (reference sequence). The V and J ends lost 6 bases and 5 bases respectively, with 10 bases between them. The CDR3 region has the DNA TGTGCCACCAGGCTAGGGGATGAGACCCAGTACTTC. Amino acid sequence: CATRLGDETQYF.

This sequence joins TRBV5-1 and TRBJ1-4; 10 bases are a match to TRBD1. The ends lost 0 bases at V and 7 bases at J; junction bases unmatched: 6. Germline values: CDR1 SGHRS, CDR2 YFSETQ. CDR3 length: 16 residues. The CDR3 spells CASSLAGGQGVEKLFF. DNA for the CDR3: TGCGCCAGCAGCTTGGCTGGTGGACAGGGGGTTGAAAAACTGTTTTTT. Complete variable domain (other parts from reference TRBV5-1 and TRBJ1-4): KAGVTQTPRYLIKTRGQQVTLSCSPISGHRSVSWYQQTPGQGLQFLFEYFSETQRNKGNFPGRFSGRQFSNSRSEMNVSTLELGDSALYLCASSLAGGQGVEKLFFGSGTQLSVL.

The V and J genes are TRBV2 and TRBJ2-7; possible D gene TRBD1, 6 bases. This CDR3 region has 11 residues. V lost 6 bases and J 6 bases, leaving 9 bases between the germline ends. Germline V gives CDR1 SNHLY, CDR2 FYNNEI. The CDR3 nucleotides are TGTGCCAGCAGACAGGGTGCCGAGCAGTACTTC. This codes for CASRQGAEQYF.

This CDR3 reads CASSGKGRAGGTDTQYF. CDR3 nucleotides: TGTGCCAGCAGCGGAAAGGGCAGAGCGGGGGGCACAGATACGCAGTATTTT. This chain joins TRBV7-9 and TRBJ2-3; 8 nucleotides match TRBD2. Germline assignment: CDR1 SEHNR and CDR2 FQNEAQ (reference sequence). With V trimmed by 5 bases and J by 1 base, 11 bases remained unmatched. This CDR3 is built from 17 residues.

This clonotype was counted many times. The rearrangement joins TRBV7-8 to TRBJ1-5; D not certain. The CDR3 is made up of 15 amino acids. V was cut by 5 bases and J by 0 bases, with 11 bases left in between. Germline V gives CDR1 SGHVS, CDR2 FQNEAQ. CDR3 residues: CASSPKPDSNQPQHF. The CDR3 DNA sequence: TGTGCCAGCAGCCCGAAGCCGGATAGCAATCAGCCCCAGCATTTT.

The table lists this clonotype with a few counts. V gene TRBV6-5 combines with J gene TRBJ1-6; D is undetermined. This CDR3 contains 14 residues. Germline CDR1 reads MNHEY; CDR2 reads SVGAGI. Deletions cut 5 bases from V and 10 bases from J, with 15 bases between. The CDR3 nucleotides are TGTGCCAGCAGTCGAGAGGCCCGCTGGTCACCCCTCCACTTT. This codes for CASSREARWSPLHF.

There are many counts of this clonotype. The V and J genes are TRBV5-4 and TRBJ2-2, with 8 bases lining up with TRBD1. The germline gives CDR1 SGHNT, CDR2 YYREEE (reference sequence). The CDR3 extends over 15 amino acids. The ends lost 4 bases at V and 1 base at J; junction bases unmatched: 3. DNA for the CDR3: TGTGCCAGCAGCCGAGGACAGGGGAACACCGGGGAGCTGTTTTTT. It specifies CASSRGQGNTGELFF.

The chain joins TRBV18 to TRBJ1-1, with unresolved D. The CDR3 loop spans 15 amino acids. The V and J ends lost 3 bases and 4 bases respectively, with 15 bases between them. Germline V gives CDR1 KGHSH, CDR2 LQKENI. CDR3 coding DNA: TGTGCCAGCTCACCTCGGACGGCGGCGAGCACTGAAGCTTTCTTT. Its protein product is CASSPRTAASTEAFF.